The clone carrying this TCR beta chain was seen only a few times. The CDR3 loop spans 14 amino acids. V shed 7 bases, J shed 5 bases, and the junction held 5 bases outside the gene matches. From germline, CDR1 is LNHDA and CDR2 SQIVND (reference sequence). One entry per CDR3 protein, called by TCRdb with MiXCR from the 5' RACE reads. Of 450,000 to 650,000 distinct CDR3 sequences in the sample, roughly 22% are singletons; the top ten hold around 9.2%. This specimen belongs to a study of T-cell memory formation after mild COVID-19. Study details: For the most part, TCR clusters were specific to one donor.

The sequence came from an adult woman who had mild COVID-19 (a few samples of this study predate the infection). Cell type and time point are not known. Sequenced input: PBMCs or a T cell subset sorted from them (not recorded which). The chain uses TRBV19 and TRBJ2-5; TRBD2 matches at 12 bases. CDR3 sequence: CASTRLAGDETQYF. The CDR3 DNA reads as TGTGCCAGTACCCGACTAGCGGGAGACGAGACCCAGTACTTC.